The entry below describes one T cell receptor (beta chain). Its antigen is unidentified. A junction end diverges from the germline sequence, so it may reflect a read error. This specimen belongs to a study of tumor and adjacent non-tumor tissue in lung cancer. Study at large: The cohort had 12 adenocarcinoma, a couple of squamous cell and 1 small cell patients. The patients, 9 to 11 men and about 5 women, were about 30 to 85 with stage I to III disease.

No cell sorting was done before RNA was extracted from the tissue. Distant lung tissue was collected more than 3 cm away from the tumor edge. The library came from three nested PCR rounds adapted from ARM-PCR protocols. One entry per CDR3 protein, called by TCRdb with MiXCR from the multiplex PCR reads. This repertoire shows about 110,000 distinct CDR3 sequences, about 64% found once; its top ten account for under 20%. Study-wide results and caveats: Compared with tumor, normal lung showed significantly lower TCR diversity. Tumor repertoires had a smaller top 100 clone share than normal lung.

The receptor comes from a man in his 60s with non-small cell lung cancer. Sequenced material: distant non-tumor lung tissue.

The CDR3 sequence: CASSQDPGNSNHPQHF. Here the CDR3 DNA reads TGTGCCAGCAGCCAAGATCCAGGAAATAGCAATCACCCCCAGCATTTT. This sequence joins TRBV4-1 and TRBJ1-5; D gene unclear. Germline CDR1 reads MGHRA; CDR2 reads YSYEKL. The CDR3 sequence is 16 residues long.